Below are 30 T cell receptor beta chains sequenced from a single sample in a study of T cell clonality in common variable immunodeficiency. Repertoires were generated with immunoSEQ multiplex PCR, while TCRdb's copy carries only in-frame clones and drops some. Observed in the sample are tens of thousands of clones, none of them singletons. Sequenced: peripheral blood mononuclear cells. These receptors all stem from a person aged 18 to 70 in good health.

This clone showed up just a few times. The CDR3 end lies 3 residues beyond the end of the read and is filled in from the germline J gene. This sequence joins TRBV19 and TRBJ2-7; the D gene is possibly TRBD1 (6 bases). The CDR3 spans 15 residues. The V and J ends lost 6 bases and 2 bases respectively, with 17 bases between them. The germline V gene has CDR1 LNHDA and CDR2 SQIVND (reference sequence). CDR3 amino acids: CASRSAGDRPYEQYF. CDR3 DNA (partial): TGTGCCAGTAGGAGCGCAGGGGACCGACCCTACGAG. The variable domain in full, completed from reference TRBV19 and TRBJ2-7, reads DGGITQSPKYLFRKEGQNVTLSCEQNLNHDAMYWYRQDPGQGLRLIYYSQIVNDFQKGDIAEGYSVSREKKESFPLTVTSAQKNPTAFYLCASRSAGDRPYEQYFGPGTRLTVT.

This clone was picked up many times. The read is 3 residues too short to cover the CDR3 end, so that end is filled in from the germline J gene. The rearrangement links TRBV20-1 to TRBJ2-5; possibly TRBD1 for D (7 bases). The CDR3 consists of 16 residues. CDR1 is DFQATT, CDR2 SNEGSKA, per germline (reference sequence). V gave up 6 bases and J gave up 1 base, with 21 bases separating them. CDR3 amino acids: CSARMFRGAIQETQYF. Partial CDR3 DNA: TGCAGTGCCCGAATGTTCAGGGGGGCTATCCAAGAGACC.

This clone occurred a few times. The CDR3 end lies 3 residues beyond the end of the read and is filled in from the germline J gene. This chain links TRBV19 with TRBJ1-2, with TRBD1 matching over 7 bases. Germline CDR1 and CDR2: LNHDA and SQIVND (reference sequence). CDR3 length equals 12 residues. CDR3 DNA (partial): TGTGCCGGCGCCAGACAGGGATGGGGC. Protein: CAGARQGWG. The full CDR3 is CAGARQGWGYTF.

In this sample, this clone turned up many times. The CDR3 goes on 3 residues after the read ends, and that part is filled in from the germline J gene. The genes are TRBV28 and TRBJ2-7; 7 bases match TRBD1. Unmatched junction bases numbered 7, after V lost 5 bases and J lost 0 bases. The germline CDR1 and CDR2 sequences are MDHEN and SYDVKM. This CDR3 region has 15 residues. CDR3 amino acids: CASSGGQFSSYEQYF. The CDR3 DNA, read in part, is TGTGCCAGCAGTGGGGGACAGTTTAGCTCCTACGAG. The entire variable domain, with the rest obtained from reference TRBV28 and TRBJ2-7, is as follows: DVKVTQSSRYLVKRTGEKVFLECVQDMDHENMFWYRQDPGLGLRLIYFSYDVKMKEKGDIPEGYSVSREKKERFSLILESASTNQTSMYLCASSGGQFSSYEQYFGPGTRLTVT.

This clone was seen ten or more times. The observed sequence ends 3 residues before the CDR3 terminus, with the missing tail filled in from the germline J gene. V and J are TRBV20-1 and TRBJ2-1, with 7 bases lining up with TRBD2. The CDR3 loop spans 16 amino acids. Germline V CDR1 and CDR2: DFQATT, SNEGSKA (reference sequence). V lost 3 bases to trimming and J lost 2 bases; unmatched junction nucleotides: 10. CDR3: CSASNGGLAAYNEQFF. The DNA read from the CDR3 is TGCAGTGCTAGTAACGGCGGGCTAGCGGCCTACAATGAG.

This clone was picked up many times. The CDR3 end lies 3 residues beyond the end of the read and is filled in from the germline J gene. The V and J genes are TRBV18 and TRBJ1-2; TRBD1 agrees at 9 bases. Germline CDR1 and CDR2: KGHSH and LQKENI. The CDR3 contains 15 residues. The CDR3 sequence is CASSHGQGSEYGYTF. Partial CDR3 DNA: TGTGCCAGCTCTCACGGACAGGGGAGTGAGTACGGC.

As to this clone: The read falls 3 residues short of the CDR3 end, and the missing part is taken from the germline J gene. This chain joins TRBV5-4 and TRBJ1-6; 8 positions agree with TRBD1. The CDR3 sequence is 14 residues long. Germline V gives CDR1 SGHNT, CDR2 YYREEE (reference sequence). Trimming took 6 bases from V and 6 from J; bases not matched to a gene: 5. The sequenced CDR3 bases are TGTGCCAGCACTCAGGGACAGGCTAATTCACCC. This sequence encodes CASTQGQANSP. The entire CDR3 is CASTQGQANSPLHF.

This clone was seen ten or more times. The read stops 3 residues short of the end of the CDR3; the missing end is completed from the germline J gene. This sequence joins TRBV5-5 and TRBJ2-7, with D possibly TRBD1 on 6 matching bases. The V and J ends lost 4 bases and 2 bases respectively, with 13 bases between them. The CDR3 covers 14 residues. Germline CDR1 SGHKS, CDR2 YYEKEE (reference sequence). The CDR3 reads CASSGDTGPYEQYF. CDR3 bases read: TGTGCCAGCAGCGGGGACACAGGTCCCTACGAG.

The CDR3 here is CASVGGLAGPGSSDTQYF. CDR3 DNA, as far as it was read: TGTGCCAGCGTGGGGGGGCTAGCGGGGCCCGGGAGTTCAGATACG. This sequence joins TRBV2 and TRBJ2-3; TRBD2 matches 9 bases. The CDR3 is cut off 3 residues early in the read; its end comes from the germline J gene. Unmatched junction bases numbered 19, after V lost 8 bases and J lost 4 bases. Germline CDR1 is SNHLY and CDR2 is FYNNEI. This CDR3 has 18 amino acids.

This clone has a count of ten or more. The DNA ends 3 residues before the CDR3 does, and the rest of the CDR3 is filled in from the germline J gene. The chain uses TRBV18 and TRBJ2-7, with 11 bases lining up with TRBD1. The trim removed 6 bases at V and 2 bases at J, leaving 6 bases unmatched. The CDR3 covers 15 residues. The V gene's germline CDR1 is KGHSH and CDR2 LQKENI. CDR3 DNA (partial): TGTGCCAGCTCCCATAGGGACAGGGGGACCTACGAG. Its translation is CASSHRDRGTYE. The CDR3 as a whole reads CASSHRDRGTYEQYF.

This clone has a count of ten or more. The missing CDR3 end, 3 residues past where the read stops, is filled in from the germline J gene. This chain links TRBV11-2 with TRBJ2-3, with no clear D. The germline V and J ends were trimmed by 5 bases and 0 bases, with 3 bases remaining between them. The CDR3 runs to 12 residues. Germline V gene data show CDR1 as SGHAT and CDR2 as FQNNGV. The CDR3 reads CASSQSTDTQYF. The sequenced CDR3 bases are TGTGCCAGCAGCCAGAGCACAGATACG.

This clone was observed many times. The CDR3 extends 3 residues past the end of the read, so its final part is completed from the germline J gene. The genes are TRBV5-4 and TRBJ2-3; weak D call: TRBD1 (8 bases). In germline, CDR1 is SGHNT, CDR2 YYREEE (reference sequence). The CDR3 totals 16 residues. V was cut by 5 bases and J by 5 bases, with 21 bases left in between. The CDR3 loop is CASSISQGGVGDTQYF. The sequenced part of the CDR3 DNA is TGTGCCAGCAGTATTTCACAGGGGGGGGTTGGAGATACG. Full variable domain (rest looked up from reference TRBV5-4 and TRBJ2-3): ETGVTQSPTHLIKTRGQQVTLRCSSQSGHNTVSWYQQALGQGPQFIFQYYREEENGRGNFPPRFSGLQFPNYSSELNVNALELDDSALYLCASSISQGGVGDTQYFGPGTRLTVL.

This clone was counted between two and nine times. A read error may account for a junction end that differs from germline. The CDR3 goes on 3 residues after the read ends, and that part is filled in from the germline J gene. This sequence joins TRBV7-9 and TRBJ1-1; no firm D call. Germline CDR1 is SEHNR and CDR2 is FQNEAQ (reference sequence). The CDR3 has 13 residues. The CDR3 DNA, read in part, is TGTTCCAGCAGCTCCCTGGCCAACACTGAA. It codes for CSSSSLANTE. The whole CDR3 protein is CSSSSLANTEAFF.

This clone was counted many times. The DNA ends 3 residues before the CDR3 does, and the rest of the CDR3 is filled in from the germline J gene. V gene TRBV9 combines with J gene TRBJ2-1; maybe TRBD1 (6 bases). The CDR3 is 13 amino acids. The V end was cut by 0 bases, the J end by 9 bases, with 10 bases between. Germline lookup yields CDR1 SGDLS and CDR2 YYNGEE. The part of the CDR3 DNA that was read is TGTGCCAGCAGCGTAGATCAGGGGTCTGAG. The encoded protein is CASSVDQGSE. The CDR3 in full is CASSVDQGSEQFF.

This clone was observed at least ten times. The CDR3 end is not reached by the read, which stops 3 residues before it; the germline J gene fills it in. This chain links TRBV5-1 with TRBJ2-2; the match to TRBD1 covers 8 bases. Germline V CDR1 and CDR2: SGHRS, YFSETQ. The CDR3 runs 15 residues. The DNA read from the CDR3 is TGCGCCAGCAGCGAAATGGACAGGGTGAATTCACCG. It encodes CASSEMDRVNSP. The whole CDR3 sequence is CASSEMDRVNSPLFF.

This clone showed up just a few times. The read ends 3 residues before the CDR3 terminus; that terminus is restored from the germline J gene. The chain links TRBV7-6 to TRBJ1-6, with D maybe TRBD1 (5 bases). This CDR3 comprises 17 residues. Trimming cost V 5 bases and J 7 bases, with 21 bases left between them. Germline V gene sequence: CDR1 SGHVS, CDR2 FNYEAQ. The sequenced CDR3 bases are TGTGCCAGCAGCCGGAGAGGTGACAGCAACATAAATTCACCC. This encodes CASSRRGDSNINSP. The CDR3 as a whole reads CASSRRGDSNINSPLHF.

Ten or more counts support this clone. The CDR3 DNA, read in part, is TGCAGTGCCAGGACTACCGGAAACCCAGTTAATACG. Its translation: CSARTTGNPVNT. The entire CDR3 sequence reads CSARTTGNPVNTQYF. The chain links TRBV20-1 to TRBJ2-3; D possibly corresponds to TRBD2 (6 bases). The read ends 3 residues early relative to the CDR3; the germline J gene fills the gap. The CDR3 covers 15 residues. CDR1 DFQATT and CDR2 SNEGSKA come from the germline V gene (reference sequence). With 6 bases removed from V and 7 bases from J, the gap between germline ends came to 23 bases.

This clone was picked up many times. CDR3 protein: CASSFQGVTNEKLFF. CDR3 DNA, as far as it was read: TGTGCCAGCAGTTTCCAGGGTGTAACTAATGAAAAA. The rearrangement links TRBV7-8 to TRBJ1-4; weak D call: TRBD1 (5 bases). The sequenced fragment ends 3 residues before the CDR3 boundary, so the rest is inferred from the germline J gene. The V and J ends lost 6 bases and 1 base respectively, with 12 bases between them. Germline V gene lookup returns CDR1 SGHVS and CDR2 FQNEAQ. The CDR3 is 15 amino acids.

The sample holds many counts of this clone. The read terminates 3 residues before the CDR3 end, so the remaining end is supplied by the germline J gene. The chain combines TRBV10-1 with TRBJ2-7; 8 positions agree with TRBD2. The CDR3 loop spans 17 amino acids. Looked up from germline, CDR1 is WNHNN and CDR2 is SYGVQD (reference sequence). With 6 bases clipped from V and 1 base from J, the junction kept 14 bases outside the gene matches. The sequenced part of the CDR3 DNA is TGCGCCAGCAGCACCGGGACTAGTAACGGGGTGTCCTACGAG. Encoded protein: CASSTGTSNGVSYE. The full CDR3 protein reads CASSTGTSNGVSYEQYF.

Concerning this clone itself: The DNA ends 3 residues before the CDR3 does, and the rest of the CDR3 is filled in from the germline J gene. Other DNA sequences in the sample encode the same CDR3. The gene calls are TRBV2 and TRBJ2-5; TRBD2 matches 11 bases. Trimming took 7 bases from V and 1 from J; bases not matched to a gene: 17. CDR1 is SNHLY and CDR2 is FYNNEI in the germline V gene. This CDR3 has 19 residues. The CDR3 loop reads CASTPIGTSGGGVQETQYF. The DNA read from the CDR3 is TGTGCCAGCACTCCAATCGGGACTAGCGGAGGAGGAGTCCAAGAGACC.

Worth noting for this clone: From the germline J gene comes the end of the CDR3, since the read stops 3 residues before it. V gene TRBV11-1 combines with J gene TRBJ2-3; 7 bases line up with TRBD1. The V gene's germline CDR1 is SGHAT and CDR2 FQDESV (reference sequence). There are 14 residues in the CDR3. The part of the CDR3 DNA that was read is TGTGCCAGCAGCTTGGAAACAGGGGATGAGACG. It encodes CASSLETGDET. The full CDR3 sequence reads CASSLETGDETQYF.

This clone was observed many times. The CDR3 end is not reached by the read, which stops 3 residues before it; the germline J gene fills it in. The chain couples TRBV19 to TRBJ2-4; 8 bases agree with TRBD2. Germline assignment: CDR1 LNHDA and CDR2 SQIVND (reference sequence). The CDR3 extends over 13 amino acids. The trim removed 8 bases at V and 8 bases at J, leaving 8 bases unmatched. The sequenced part of the CDR3 DNA is TGTGCCAGTGGGGAGCGGGGGTCACACATT. Translation: CASGERGSHI. The whole CDR3 is CASGERGSHIQYF.

In this sample, this clone turned up a few times. At one end the junction does not follow the germline gene, possibly because of a read error. The CDR3 goes on 3 residues after the read ends, and that part is filled in from the germline J gene. This sample also contains other DNA sequences that code for the same CDR3. The gene calls are TRBV7-9 and TRBJ1-3; 7 bases line up with TRBD1. The CDR3 contains 15 residues. The V gene's germline CDR1 is SEHNR and CDR2 FQNEAQ (reference sequence). The sequenced part of the CDR3 DNA is TGTGCCAGCAGCCCCGGGACAGTTTCAGGAAACACG. Translating gives CASSPGTVSGNT. The entire CDR3 sequence reads CASSPGTVSGNTIYF.

This clone was counted ten times or more. The CDR3 end falls 3 residues outside the read, so it is completed with the germline J gene. V gene TRBV11-2 combines with J gene TRBJ1-5, with 7 bases fitting TRBD1. V dropped 5 bases and J dropped 0; count of bases not matched to a gene: 4. Germline CDR1 is SGHAT and CDR2 is FQNNGV. There are 15 residues in the CDR3. The CDR3 loop is CASSMTGYSNQPQHF. Partial CDR3 DNA: TGTGCCAGCAGCATGACAGGGTATAGCAATCAGCCC.

This clone was counted ten times or more. The part of the CDR3 DNA that was read is TGCGCCAGCAGCGAGGGGACAGAAAACTACAATGAG. Its translation: CASSEGTENYNE. In full, the CDR3 reads CASSEGTENYNEQFF. The rearrangement joins TRBV5-1 to TRBJ2-1; TRBD1 aligns across 7 bases. The CDR3 end lies 3 residues beyond the end of the read and is filled in from the germline J gene. V lost 4 bases, J lost 3 bases, and 7 bases stayed unmatched. Looked up from germline, CDR1 is SGHRS and CDR2 is YFSETQ. The CDR3 extends over 15 amino acids.

This clone was found many times. The CDR3 goes on 3 residues after the read ends, and that part is filled in from the germline J gene. The gene calls are TRBV6-4 and TRBJ2-3, with 7 nucleotides matching TRBD1. V shed 6 bases and J 0 bases; nucleotides not matched to a gene: 3. The germline V gene has CDR1 MRHNA and CDR2 SNTAGT. The CDR3 loop spans 14 amino acids. The CDR3 bases that were read are TGTGCCAGCAGACCACAGGGGAGCACAGATACG. Amino acids: CASRPQGSTDT. The whole CDR3 is CASRPQGSTDTQYF.

Details on this clone: The CDR3 extends 3 residues past the end of the read, so its final part is completed from the germline J gene. V gene TRBV20-1 combines with J gene TRBJ2-5, with TRBD2 identical over 12 bases. Germline V gives CDR1 DFQATT, CDR2 SNEGSKA (reference sequence). V trimming: 2 bases; J trimming: 5 bases; junction bases outside the gene matches: 3. This CDR3 has 14 amino acids. The CDR3 loop is CSARPTSGRETQYF. The CDR3 bases that were read are TGCAGTGCTAGACCAACTAGCGGGAGGGAGACC.

This clone was recorded many times. The read ends 3 residues shy of where the CDR3 ends; the end is completed using the germline J gene. V is TRBV30 and J is TRBJ2-5; no definite D call. This CDR3 comprises 12 residues. Germline loops: CDR1 GTSNPN, CDR2 SVGIG (reference sequence). Trimming shortened V by 4 bases and J by 4 bases, and 10 bases separated the two germline ends. The CDR3 DNA, read in part, is TGTGCCTGGAACTTATCGGGAGAGACC. This encodes CAWNLSGET. The CDR3, in full, reads CAWNLSGETQYF.

In this sample, this clone turned up many times. Read sequence stops 3 residues before the CDR3 end, and the germline J gene provides the missing end. The chain combines TRBV20-1 with TRBJ1-4; the match to TRBD1 covers 7 bases. This CDR3 spans 14 amino acids. CDR1 and CDR2 (germline): DFQATT, SNEGSKA (reference sequence). The ends lost 0 bases at V and 8 bases at J; junction bases unmatched: 6. This CDR3 reads CSAREATGSEKLFF. The CDR3 DNA, read in part, is TGCAGTGCTAGAGAGGCGACAGGGAGCGAAAAA.

This clone was seen a handful of times. Read coverage stops 3 residues before the CDR3 terminus; the germline J gene supplies the remainder. This rearrangement joins TRBV6-1 to TRBJ1-4; D perhaps matches TRBD1 (5 bases). The CDR3 extends over 16 amino acids. Per the germline V gene, CDR1 is MNHNS and CDR2 is SASEGT. The DNA read from the CDR3 is TGTGCCAGCAGTGAAGCGTGGGGCATAGGAAATTCACCA. Translation gives CASSEAWGIGNSP. The whole CDR3 protein is CASSEAWGIGNSPLFF.